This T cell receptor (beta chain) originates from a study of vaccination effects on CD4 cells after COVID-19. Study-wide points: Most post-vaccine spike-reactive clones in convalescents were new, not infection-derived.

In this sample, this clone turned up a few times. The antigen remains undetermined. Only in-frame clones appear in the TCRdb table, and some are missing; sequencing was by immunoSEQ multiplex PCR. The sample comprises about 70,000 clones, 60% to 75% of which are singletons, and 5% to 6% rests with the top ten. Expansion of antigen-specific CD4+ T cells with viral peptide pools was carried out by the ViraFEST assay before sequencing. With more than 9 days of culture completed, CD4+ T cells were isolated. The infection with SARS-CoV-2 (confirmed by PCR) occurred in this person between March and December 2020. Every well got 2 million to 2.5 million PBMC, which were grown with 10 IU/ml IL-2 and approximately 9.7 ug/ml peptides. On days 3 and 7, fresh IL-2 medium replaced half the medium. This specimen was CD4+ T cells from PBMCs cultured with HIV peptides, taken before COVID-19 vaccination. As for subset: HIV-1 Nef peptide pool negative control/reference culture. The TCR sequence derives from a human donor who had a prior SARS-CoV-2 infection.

CDR3 in DNA: TGCGCCAGCAGCCAAGAGGAAGGAGGTAACCAGCCCCAGCATTTT. Protein product: CASSQEEGGNQPQHF. The chain recombines TRBV4-3 with TRBJ1-5; D is undetermined. Per germline, CDR1 LGHNA and CDR2 YSLEER. CDR3 length: 15 residues. V lost 0 bases and J 7 bases, leaving 13 bases between the germline ends.